This TCR beta chain was captured by sequencing in a study of blood T cell repertoires in COVID-19. Libraries were prepared by immunoSEQ multiplex PCR; TCRdb keeps only in-frame clonotypes and omits some of them. The sample contains around 250,000 clones, about 90% of which appear only once. J gave up 7 bases and V 5 bases, and 8 bases lay outside the gene matches. Germline V gene data show CDR1 as SGHVS and CDR2 as FNYEAQ. The CDR3 covers 14 residues. This clonotype originated in a human donor in a cohort exposed to, infected with or recovered from COVID-19 (not recorded which). The donor label of this sample is uncertain. The sequencing input was PBMCs or T cells enriched from blood (not recorded which). This chain connects TRBV7-6 to TRBJ2-1; 7 bases map to TRBD1. CDR3 DNA sequence: TGTGCCAGCAGCGCCAACAGGGGTCAAAATGAGCAGTTCTTC. Translated: CASSANRGQNEQFF.